A single sample is the source of the 28 T cell receptor beta chains below, sequenced in a study of identical twins' blood T cells. One entry per CDR3 protein results from TCRdb running MiXCR on the 5' RACE reads. The sample includes roughly 340,000 distinct CDR3 sequences, under 30% of them seen just once. The specimen was PBMCs. The receptors here all came from a woman between 18 and 50 years old in good health.

This rearrangement joins TRBV7-9 to TRBJ2-1; D tentatively reads TRBD1 or TRBD2 (5 bases each). The length of the CDR3 is 17 residues. The germline gives CDR1 SEHNR, CDR2 FQNEAQ (reference sequence). Trimming stripped 5 bases from V and 9 bases from J, with 26 bases between. CDR3: CASSAWGRGLQFGEQFF. DNA of the CDR3: TGTGCCAGCAGCGCGTGGGGCCGGGGCTTACAATTTGGTGAGCAGTTCTTC. Combining the CDR3 with reference TRBV7-9 and TRBJ2-1 gives the whole variable domain DTGVSQNPRHKITKRGQNVTFRCDPISEHNRLYWYRQTLGQGPEFLTYFQNEAQLEKSRLLSDRFSAERPKGSFSTLEIQRTEQGDSAMYLCASSAWGRGLQFGEQFFGPGTRLTVL.

The table lists this clonotype with a few counts. V usage is TRBV20-1 and J usage is TRBJ1-1; no clear D gene. Germline V gene lookup returns CDR1 DFQATT and CDR2 SNEGSKA (reference sequence). V lost 2 bases and J 8 bases, leaving 6 bases between the germline ends. This CDR3 is built from 10 residues. The CDR3 DNA sequence: TGCAGTGCTAGAAGGCAGGAAGCTTTCTTT. Amino acid sequence: CSARRQEAFF.

This clonotype has just a few counts. The V and J genes are TRBV29-1 and TRBJ1-1, with D perhaps TRBD1 (6 bases). Germline V gene data show CDR1 as SQVTM and CDR2 as ANQGSEA. The CDR3 covers 13 residues. V was shortened by 4 bases and J by 4 bases, with 13 bases between the two germline ends. In DNA form, the CDR3 reads TGCAGCGTTGGGGCAGGGGTGCGCACTGAAGCTTTCTTT. As protein: CSVGAGVRTEAFF.

The chain uses TRBV20-1 and TRBJ1-2; D perhaps matches TRBD1 (6 bases). From germline, CDR1 is DFQATT and CDR2 SNEGSKA (reference sequence). This CDR3 is built from 13 residues. Trimming shortened V by 6 bases and J by 6 bases, and 17 bases separated the two germline ends. CDR3 region: CSATGTGSDGYTF. The CDR3 nucleotides read TGCAGTGCAACAGGTACAGGGTCGGATGGCTACACCTTC.

This clonotype was observed a handful of times. The V call is TRBV30, the J call TRBJ2-1, with TRBD1 as a possible D gene (5 bases). Per the germline V gene, CDR1 is GTSNPN and CDR2 is SVGIG (reference sequence). Trimming left V 3 bases short and J 3 bases short, with 12 bases between. The CDR3 runs 14 residues. The CDR3 loop is CAWRATAYYNEQFF. The CDR3 DNA follows: TGTGCCTGGAGAGCGACAGCTTACTACAATGAGCAGTTCTTC. Supplemented by reference TRBV30 and TRBJ2-1, the full variable domain reads SQTIHQWPATLVQPVGSPLSLECTVEGTSNPNLYWYRQAAGRGLQLLFYSVGIGQISSEVPQNLSASRPQDRQFILSSKKLLLSDSGFYLCAWRATAYYNEQFFGPGTRLTVL.

The genes are TRBV5-6 and TRBJ2-1; D gene uncertain. The V and J ends lost 0 bases and 13 bases respectively, with 11 bases between them. Germline assignment: CDR1 SGHDT and CDR2 YYEEEE. The CDR3 sequence is 12 residues long. CDR3 in amino acids: CASSLVAFDQFF. The CDR3 DNA reads as TGTGCCAGCAGCTTGGTGGCTTTTGATCAGTTCTTC.

In this sample, this clonotype turned up a few times. CDR3: CSALPPAGGRGDTQYF. The CDR3, as DNA: TGCAGTGCCCTTCCTCCAGCGGGGGGTCGAGGGGATACGCAGTATTTT. The chain uses TRBV20-1 and TRBJ2-3, with 9 bases that match TRBD2. The ends lost 6 bases at V and 6 bases at J; junction bases unmatched: 16. Germline CDR1 DFQATT, CDR2 SNEGSKA (reference sequence). The length of the CDR3 is 16 residues.

The chain combines TRBV7-6 with TRBJ2-2; tentative D call: TRBD2 (5 bases). This CDR3 has 13 residues. Looked up from germline, CDR1 is SGHVS and CDR2 is FNYEAQ. The V and J ends lost 1 base and 10 bases respectively, with 10 bases between them. The CDR3 reads CASSLVEDSELFF. DNA for the CDR3: TGTGCCAGCAGCTTAGTTGAGGACTCGGAGCTGTTTTTT.

The V and J genes are TRBV19 and TRBJ2-1; D unclear. Germline loops: CDR1 LNHDA, CDR2 SQIVND (reference sequence). This CDR3 region has 14 residues. V was clipped by 6 bases and J by 0 bases, with 9 bases between them. CDR3 nucleotide sequence: TGTGCCAGTAGGGACCTGAGCTCCTACAATGAGCAGTTCTTC. This codes for CASRDLSSYNEQFF. Full variable domain (outside the CDR3, taken from reference TRBV19 and TRBJ2-1): DGGITQSPKYLFRKEGQNVTLSCEQNLNHDAMYWYRQDPGQGLRLIYYSQIVNDFQKGDIAEGYSVSREKKESFPLTVTSAQKNPTAFYLCASRDLSSYNEQFFGPGTRLTVL.

The rearrangement uses TRBV19 and TRBJ2-4; 8 bases agree with TRBD1. CDR1 LNHDA and CDR2 SQIVND come from the germline V gene (reference sequence). This CDR3 is 19 amino acids long. Germline trimming cut 7 bases from V and 1 base from J; bases unmatched to any gene: 18. CDR3: CASTRAAGGDRLAKNIQYF. The CDR3 DNA sequence: TGTGCCAGTACGAGGGCAGCAGGGGGCGATAGGTTGGCCAAAAACATTCAGTACTTC.

This clonotype was observed a handful of times. V usage is TRBV10-3 and J usage is TRBJ1-1; TRBD1 might be the D (6 bases). CDR1 is ENHRY, CDR2 SYGVKD, per germline. This CDR3 region has 13 residues. V was pared by 6 bases and J by 0 bases, with 8 bases between. The CDR3 nucleotides read TGTGCCATCAGGGGGACATTGAACACTGAAGCTTTCTTT. Translating it yields CAIRGTLNTEAFF.

A note on this clonotype: A read error may be the cause here, since a much bigger clone is one base away. The gene calls are TRBV5-1 and TRBJ2-1; 9 nucleotides match TRBD2. The CDR3 consists of 15 residues. CDR1 and CDR2 (germline): SGHRS, YFSETQ. The CDR3 DNA reads as TGCGCCATCAGCCTTTGGACTAGCGAAGACAATGAGCAGTTCTTC. This sequence encodes CAISLWTSEDNEQFF.

V gene TRBV7-2 combines with J gene TRBJ2-2; D is perhaps TRBD1 or TRBD2 (5 bases each). The CDR3 contains 15 residues. The V end lost 5 bases, the J end lost 2 bases, and 12 bases lay between the germline ends. From germline, CDR1 is SGHTA and CDR2 FQGNSA. CDR3 nucleotides: TGTGCCAGCAGCCCGGGACCCCTAAACACCGGGGAGCTGTTTTTT. Encoded protein: CASSPGPLNTGELFF.

This clonotype was recorded a few times. The chain combines TRBV20-1 with TRBJ2-1; tentatively, D is TRBD2 (5 bases). V was pared by 3 bases and J by 4 bases, with 10 bases between. This CDR3 contains 13 residues. Germline CDR1 and CDR2: DFQATT and SNEGSKA (reference sequence). The CDR3, as DNA: TGCAGTGCTAGCGGACTGGATTACAATGAGCAGTTCTTC. Its protein is CSASGLDYNEQFF.

This clonotype came up many times. The CDR3 sequence: CSVVWTGEGVGSGYTF. CDR3 DNA: TGCAGCGTTGTTTGGACAGGTGAAGGAGTGGGGAGTGGCTACACCTTC. The rearrangement links TRBV29-1 to TRBJ1-2; TRBD1 aligns across 7 bases. The CDR3 runs to 16 residues. CDR1 and CDR2 from the germline V gene are SQVTM and ANQGSEA. J gave up 7 bases and V 4 bases, and 18 bases lay outside the gene matches. The whole variable domain, filled in from reference TRBV29-1 and TRBJ1-2, reads SAVISQKPSRDICQRGTSLTIQCQVDSQVTMMFWYRQQPGQSLTLIATANQGSEATYESGFVIDKFPISRPNLTFSTLTVSNMSPEDSSIYLCSVVWTGEGVGSGYTFGSGTRLTVV.

This clonotype occurred many times. The rearrangement joins TRBV20-1 to TRBJ1-1; no definite D call. The V gene's germline CDR1 is DFQATT and CDR2 SNEGSKA (reference sequence). Trimming removed 6 bases at V and 4 bases at J, with 18 bases between. The CDR3 extends over 14 amino acids. The DNA for the CDR3 is TGCAGTGCGCTCTCGACTTACAGTGGCACTGAAGCTTTCTTT. It specifies CSALSTYSGTEAFF.

This clonotype was detected a few times. The V and J genes are TRBV27 and TRBJ1-1; D might be TRBD1 (6 bases). V shed 5 bases and J shed 0 bases, with 16 bases lying between them. CDR3 size: 16 residues. The germline CDR1 and CDR2 sequences are MNHEY and SMNVEV (reference sequence). The CDR3 coding sequence is TGTGCCAGCAGTAAAGACAGGAGTCGGATGAACACTGAAGCTTTCTTT. It encodes CASSKDRSRMNTEAFF.

A single count supports this clonotype. The chain is built from TRBV19 and TRBJ2-3, with D perhaps matching TRBD2 (6 bases). In germline, CDR1 is LNHDA, CDR2 SQIVND (reference sequence). V dropped 3 bases and J dropped 7 bases, with 14 bases sitting between them. The CDR3 consists of 14 residues. DNA for the CDR3: TGTGCCAGTAGTATTGGAACTAGCTATAATACGCAGTATTTT. It yields the protein CASSIGTSYNTQYF.

As concerns this clonotype: A much bigger clone sits one base away, suggesting this may be a read error. This chain links TRBV12-3 or TRBV12-4 with TRBJ2-3; D is undetermined. This CDR3 region has 11 residues. The V end was cut by 6 bases, the J end by 7 bases, with 8 bases between. CDR3 DNA sequence: TGTGCCAGCAGCTGTGATAATACGCAGTATTTT. Its protein is CASSCDNTQYF.

The chain combines TRBV29-1 with TRBJ1-4; no clear D. V was shortened by 8 bases and J by 3 bases, with 13 bases between the two germline ends. CDR3 length equals 13 residues. Germline V gene data show CDR1 as SQVTM and CDR2 as ANQGSEA. CDR3 DNA sequence: TGCAGCTCCGAGACGGCGTCTAATGAAAAACTGTTTTTT. It specifies CSSETASNEKLFF.

The J gene is TRBJ1-4, the V gene TRBV20-1; D gene unclear. The germline gives CDR1 DFQATT, CDR2 SNEGSKA (reference sequence). The CDR3 has 13 residues. Between the trimmed V and J ends, which lost 4 bases and 11 bases, there was a span of 17 bases. As DNA, the CDR3 is TGCAGTGCTAAAATTCCGGGTACGGGGAAACTGTTTTTT. Its protein product is CSAKIPGTGKLFF.

V gene TRBV7-2 combines with J gene TRBJ2-7, with D hard to call. CDR3 size: 15 residues. Per germline, CDR1 SGHTA and CDR2 FQGNSA. V gave up 4 bases and J gave up 4 bases, with 17 bases separating them. The CDR3 DNA reads TGTGCCAGCAGCTCTGAGGTCCTCCTAGGATACGAGCAGTACTTC. It codes for CASSSEVLLGYEQYF.

About this clonotype itself: One base away lies a much larger clone, so this may be a sequencing read error. The chain combines TRBV7-2 with TRBJ1-1, with D possibly TRBD1 on 5 matching bases. This CDR3 region has 14 residues. Germline values: CDR1 SGHTA, CDR2 FQGNSA. V lost 4 bases to trimming and J lost 1 base, with 10 bases between them. CDR3 loop: CASSSGRPNTEAFF. The CDR3 DNA is TGTGCCAGCAGCTCGGGACGGCCGAACACTGAAGCTTTCTTT.

The chain has TRBV2 and TRBJ1-1, with 8 bases aligning to TRBD1. V trimming: 4 bases; J trimming: 1 base; junction bases outside the gene matches: 8. The CDR3 length is 16 residues. Germline CDR1 SNHLY, CDR2 FYNNEI. Here the CDR3 DNA reads TGTGCCAGCAGTGGGGACAGGAGGGCCCCGAACACTGAAGCTTTCTTT. Translating it yields CASSGDRRAPNTEAFF.

On this clonotype itself: The CDR3 does not end in the conserved phenylalanine or tryptophan, so this is likely a read error. V is TRBV4-1 and J is TRBJ2-7; maybe TRBD1 (5 bases). The CDR3 loop spans 14 amino acids. Trimming pared 3 bases from V and 4 bases from J, leaving 13 bases between. The germline gives CDR1 MGHRA, CDR2 YSYEKL. CDR3 coding DNA: TGCGCCAGCAGCCATGACGACAGCTTATACGAGCAGTACTCC. Amino acids: CASSHDDSLYEQYS.

The V and J genes are TRBV20-1 and TRBJ1-4, with D possibly TRBD1 on 5 matching bases. In germline, CDR1 is DFQATT, CDR2 SNEGSKA (reference sequence). The ends were cut back, 6 bases at V and 8 bases at J, with 19 bases in the middle. The CDR3 consists of 14 residues. The CDR3: CSADPFVRVEKLFF. For the CDR3, the DNA is TGCAGTGCCGACCCCTTTGTCAGGGTGGAAAAACTGTTTTTT.

J is TRBJ2-1 and V is TRBV11-3; TRBD1 is a possible D gene (6 bases). CDR3 size: 14 residues. Germline V gene lookup returns CDR1 SGHNT and CDR2 YENEEA. The germline V and J ends were trimmed by 4 bases and 3 bases, with 10 bases remaining between them. The CDR3 reads CASSSRDNYNEQFF. CDR3 nucleotides: TGTGCCAGCAGCTCCCGGGACAACTACAATGAGCAGTTCTTC.

At least ten counts were recorded for this clonotype. The rearrangement links TRBV10-3 to TRBJ2-2; 8 nucleotides agree with TRBD2. This CDR3 contains 15 residues. Germline V gene lookup returns CDR1 ENHRY and CDR2 SYGVKD. With V trimmed by 5 bases and J by 6 bases, 8 bases remained unmatched. The CDR3 is CAISLYSGGAGELFF. CDR3 DNA sequence: TGTGCCATCAGTCTATACTCCGGGGGGGCCGGGGAGCTGTTTTTT.